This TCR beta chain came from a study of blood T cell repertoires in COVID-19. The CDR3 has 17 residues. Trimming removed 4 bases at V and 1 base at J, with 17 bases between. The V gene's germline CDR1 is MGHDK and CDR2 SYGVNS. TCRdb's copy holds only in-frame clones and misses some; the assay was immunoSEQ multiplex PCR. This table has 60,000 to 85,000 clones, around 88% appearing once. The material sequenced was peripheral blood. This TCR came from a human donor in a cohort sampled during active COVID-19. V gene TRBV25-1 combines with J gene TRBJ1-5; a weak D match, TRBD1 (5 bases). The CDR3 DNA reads TGTGCCAGCAGTGGGTATCAAGGGGCGGGAAGCAATCAGCCCCAGCATTTT. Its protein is CASSGYQGAGSNQPQHF. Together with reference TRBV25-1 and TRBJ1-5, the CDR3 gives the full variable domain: EADIYQTPRYLVIGTGKKITLECSQTMGHDKMYWYQQDPGMELHLIHYSYGVNSTEKGDLSSESTVSRIRTEHFPLTLESARPSHTSQYLCASSGYQGAGSNQPQHFGDGTRLSIL.